This entry lists 13 T cell receptor beta chains sequenced from one sample in a study of blood T cell repertoires in COVID-19. This table comes from immunoSEQ multiplex PCR, and its TCRdb copy is limited to in-frame clones, with some not included. The sample contains roughly 97,000 clones, around four fifths of which appear only once. Material for sequencing was peripheral blood. The receptor source for this set is a man aged 55 to 70 with acute or convalescent COVID-19.

In regard to this clone: Sequence at one end of the junction differs from germline and may be a read error. V is TRBV7-7 and J is TRBJ2-1; 7 nucleotides line up with TRBD1. The germline gives CDR1 SSHAT, CDR2 FNYEAQ (reference sequence). The CDR3 spans 13 residues. The CDR3 spells CASSLERGHEQFF. In nucleotides, the CDR3 is TGTGCTAGCAGCTTAGAGAGGGGGCATGAGCAGTTCTTC.

The CDR3 protein is CASSLPRVETQYF. The CDR3 DNA reads as TGTGCCAGCAGCTTACCCAGGGTGGAGACCCAGTACTTC. The chain carries TRBV11-3 and TRBJ2-5; TRBD1 is a possible D gene (5 bases). The CDR3 loop spans 13 amino acids. Deletions cut 2 bases from V and 5 bases from J, with 9 bases between. Germline CDR1 and CDR2: SGHNT and YENEEA.

This clone was picked up a small number of times. The chain uses TRBV19 and TRBJ2-5, with D perhaps matching TRBD1 (6 bases). Trimming cost V 5 bases and J 3 bases, with 13 bases left between them. In germline, CDR1 is LNHDA, CDR2 SQIVND (reference sequence). CDR3 length: 14 residues. The CDR3, as DNA: TGTGCCAGTAGTCATCGGGACACCGAAGAGACCCAGTACTTC. Encoded protein: CASSHRDTEETQYF.

DNA for the CDR3: TGTGCCAGTAGTCCCGGACAGGGGGCCATAAACTATGGCTACACCTTC. It is translated as CASSPGQGAINYGYTF. V is TRBV19 and J is TRBJ1-2; 11 positions match TRBD1. The CDR3 covers 16 residues. The germline CDR1 and CDR2 sequences are LNHDA and SQIVND (reference sequence). The J segment lost 2 bases and the V segment lost 5 bases, leaving 7 bases of the junction unmatched.

The V and J genes are TRBV7-2 and TRBJ2-1, with 7 bases aligning to TRBD2. The CDR3 is 14 amino acids. Germline V gene lookup returns CDR1 SGHTA and CDR2 FQGNSA. The J segment lost 10 bases and the V segment lost 1 base, leaving 7 bases of the junction unmatched. In DNA, the CDR3 is TGTGCCAGCAGCTTAGTTTCTAGCGGAGACGAGCAGTTCTTC. This gives the protein CASSLVSSGDEQFF.

The rearrangement links TRBV7-2 to TRBJ1-2; the match to TRBD1 covers 8 bases. The germline gives CDR1 SGHTA, CDR2 FQGNSA. Trimming took 6 bases from V and 4 from J; bases not matched to a gene: 7. CDR3 length: 14 amino acids. Here the CDR3 reads CASSGQGASYGYTF. Here the CDR3 DNA reads TGTGCCAGCAGTGGGCAGGGGGCCAGCTATGGCTACACCTTC.

The J gene is TRBJ2-5, the V gene TRBV6-4, with unresolved D. Germline V gene data show CDR1 as MRHNA and CDR2 as SNTAGT. V was shortened by 2 bases and J by 1 base, with 11 bases between the two germline ends. The CDR3 is 15 residues long. The CDR3 DNA follows: TGTGCCAGCAGTGACACTATTAATGGCCAAGAGACCCAGTACTTC. It codes for CASSDTINGQETQYF.

The V call is TRBV6-5, the J call TRBJ1-3, with TRBD1 matching 8 bases. V shed 4 bases, J shed 2 bases, and the junction held 7 bases outside the gene matches. Looked up from germline, CDR1 is MNHEY and CDR2 is SVGAGI. CDR3 length equals 16 residues. CDR3 nucleotide sequence: TGTGCCAGCAGTTTGGACAGGGAAGGGACTGGAAACACCATATATTTT. It is translated as CASSLDREGTGNTIYF.

The chain recombines TRBV6-5 with TRBJ1-2; TRBD1 aligns across 7 bases. V was pared by 6 bases and J by 7 bases, with 5 bases of the junction left unmatched. This CDR3 comprises 12 residues. Germline CDR1 and CDR2: MNHEY and SVGAGI. CDR3 sequence reads: CASSQTGFGYTF. Here the CDR3 DNA reads TGTGCCAGCAGCCAGACAGGGTTTGGCTACACCTTC.

The rearrangement links TRBV2 to TRBJ2-7, with TRBD2 matching over 10 bases. The trim removed 7 bases at V and 6 bases at J, leaving 9 bases unmatched. Germline V gene sequence: CDR1 SNHLY, CDR2 FYNNEI. This CDR3 has 14 amino acids. The CDR3 loop is CASNLAGARSEQYF. The DNA for the CDR3 is TGTGCCAGCAATCTAGCGGGAGCCCGGAGCGAGCAGTACTTC.

The rearrangement uses TRBV5-1 and TRBJ2-3, with D possibly matching TRBD2 (5 bases). CDR1 is SGHRS, CDR2 YFSETQ, per germline. V gave up 2 bases and J gave up 0 bases, with 13 bases separating them. The CDR3 contains 16 residues. This CDR3 is CASSFDYSYSTDTQYF. The DNA of the CDR3 is TGCGCCAGCAGCTTTGACTACTCTTATAGCACAGATACGCAGTATTTT.

The chain joins TRBV10-1 to TRBJ2-7, with 7 positions matching TRBD2. The CDR3 has 13 amino acids. Germline values: CDR1 WNHNN, CDR2 SYGVQD (reference sequence). Trimming took 6 bases from V and 2 from J; bases not matched to a gene: 4. The CDR3 loop reads CASSNGGTYEQYF. CDR3 nucleotides: TGCGCCAGCAGCAACGGGGGGACCTACGAGCAGTACTTC.

The chain combines TRBV7-2 with TRBJ1-5; D gene uncertain. This CDR3 comprises 16 residues. Trimming took off 1 base at V and 0 bases at J, with 10 bases between the two ends. Looked up from germline, CDR1 is SGHTA and CDR2 is FQGNSA. The CDR3 DNA sequence: TGTGCCAGCAGCTTAGTTCCCTCCTATAGCAATCAGCCCCAGCATTTT. Residues: CASSLVPSYSNQPQHF.